This T cell receptor (beta chain) was captured in a study of blood T cell repertoires in COVID-19. Study-wide background: In each case, the material was cDNA or gDNA derived from T cells, B-cell-depleted T cells, or PBMCs.

CDR3 length: 12 residues. V lost 6 bases and J 4 bases, leaving 7 bases between the germline ends. Germline CDR1 reads SEHNR; CDR2 reads FQNEAQ (reference sequence). Repertoires were generated with immunoSEQ multiplex PCR, while TCRdb's copy carries only in-frame clones and drops some. In the table there are about 120,000 clones, around 82% of which are singletons. This chain links TRBV7-9 with TRBJ1-5; D is undetermined. The material sequenced was peripheral blood. This TCR was recovered from a man older than 75 with active or convalescent COVID-19. DNA of the CDR3: TGTGCCAGCAGTCGAGGGAATCAGCCCCAGCATTTT. This sequence encodes CASSRGNQPQHF.